This entry lists 7 T cell receptor beta chains sequenced from one sample in a study of cytomegalovirus exposure and HLA in healthy donors. 13 Jbeta primers and 60 Vbeta primers were used for the PCR. Here immunoSEQ multiplex PCR was the method, and the copy in TCRdb shows in-frame clones only, minus some. Of approximately 170,000 clones listed, 77% were seen once; the top ten hold around 2.8%. Material: PBMCs. The source of these receptors is a woman aged 40 to 50 in good health and CMV-seropositive.

As concerns this clone: This specimen includes other DNA sequences encoding the same CDR3. The chain combines TRBV29-1 with TRBJ2-7; 10 bases align to TRBD2. V lost 7 bases and J lost 7; bases outside the gene matches: 7. Per germline, CDR1 SQVTM and CDR2 ANQGSEA. The CDR3 totals 12 residues. CDR3 residues: CSARTSGNEQYF. The CDR3 coding sequence is TGCAGCGCCCGGACTAGCGGTAATGAGCAGTACTTC.

This rearrangement joins TRBV2 to TRBJ2-3, with 10 bases identical to TRBD1. CDR1 and CDR2 from the germline V gene are SNHLY and FYNNEI. The CDR3 extends over 15 amino acids. The trim removed 6 bases at V and 5 bases at J, leaving 8 bases unmatched. CDR3 nucleotide sequence: TGTGCCAGCAGGCGGGGACAGGGGAGGGGAGATACGCAGTATTTT. Amino acids: CASRRGQGRGDTQYF.

CDR3 in amino acids: CASSFDKTLGHSLHF. The CDR3 DNA is TGTGCCAGCAGCTTCGATAAAACGTTGGGACACTCCCTCCACTTT. This chain uses TRBV7-2 with TRBJ1-6; D perhaps matches TRBD1 (6 bases). Germline V gene sequence: CDR1 SGHTA, CDR2 FQGNSA. The length of the CDR3 is 15 residues. V was pared by 3 bases and J by 14 bases, with 20 bases between.

V gene TRBV28 combines with J gene TRBJ2-3, with a tentative D call TRBD1 (6 bases). V lost 5 bases and J lost 5, with 17 bases in between. The CDR3 length is 15 residues. Germline CDR1 reads MDHEN; CDR2 reads SYDVKM. The CDR3, as DNA: TGTGCCAGCAGTCAGGGACCAGGGGATATAGATACGCAGTATTTT. Translation: CASSQGPGDIDTQYF. The whole variable domain, remainder taken from reference TRBV28 and TRBJ2-3, is DVKVTQSSRYLVKRTGEKVFLECVQDMDHENMFWYRQDPGLGLRLIYFSYDVKMKEKGDIPEGYSVSREKKERFSLILESASTNQTSMYLCASSQGPGDIDTQYFGPGTRLTVL.

This chain links TRBV10-3 with TRBJ1-1, with a weak D call TRBD1 (5 bases). Trimming pared 4 bases from V and 5 bases from J, leaving 20 bases between. The CDR3 totals 16 residues. Germline V gives CDR1 ENHRY, CDR2 SYGVKD. CDR3 bases: TGTGCCATCAGTGGGGTCCCCCAGGGAGGTAGGACTGAAGCTTTCTTT. Protein: CAISGVPQGGRTEAFF.

This sequence joins TRBV2 and TRBJ2-2, with D tentatively TRBD1 (6 bases). Trimming removed 6 bases from V and 0 bases from J, with 11 bases in between. CDR3 size: 15 residues. Per germline, CDR1 SNHLY and CDR2 FYNNEI. DNA of the CDR3: TGTGCCAGCAGCCGACAGGATCCGAACACCGGGGAGCTGTTTTTT. This translates into CASSRQDPNTGELFF. Looking up the rest from reference TRBV2 and TRBJ2-2 gives the full variable domain: EPEVTQTPSHQVTQMGQEVILRCVPISNHLYFYWYRQILGQKVEFLVSFYNNEISEKSEIFDDQFSVERPDGSNFTLKIRSTKLEDSAMYFCASSRQDPNTGELFFGEGSRLTVL.

This sequence joins TRBV7-2 and TRBJ2-7; 8 bases fit TRBD1. Germline-derived CDR1 and CDR2 are SGHTA and FQGNSA. Trimming cost V 5 bases and J 6 bases; bases outside gene matches: 12. The CDR3 has 15 amino acids. The CDR3 here is CASSTPRTGTAEQYF. DNA for the CDR3: TGTGCCAGCAGCACGCCGAGGACAGGGACGGCCGAGCAGTACTTC.